This TCR beta chain was sequenced in a study of blood T cell repertoires in COVID-19. Study information: Samples representing acute and convalescent COVID-19 were sourced from the United States, Italy and Spain.

CDR3 size: 16 residues. Between the trimmed V and J ends, which lost 6 bases and 3 bases, there was a span of 20 bases. Germline-derived CDR1 and CDR2 are MDHEN and SYDVKM. Assay used: immunoSEQ multiplex PCR; TCRdb lists only in-frame clones, some missing. Of around 300,000 clones detected, about nine tenths appear once; the ten largest clones hold under 3.5%. The participants were between roughly 18 and 100 years old and came from roughly 24 US areas. V gene TRBV28 combines with J gene TRBJ1-2; D remains ambiguous. Source material: PBMCs or T cells enriched from blood (not recorded which). This sequence was found in a woman between 50 and 59 years old who had recovered from COVID-19. CDR3 residues: CASSRPGSRRDYGYTF. DNA for the CDR3: TGTGCCAGCAGCCGCCCGGGCTCGAGGAGGGACTATGGCTACACCTTC.